This TCR beta chain was captured in a study of T cell responses to AZD1222 COVID-19 vaccine listed by TCRdb under 2021. Context from the whole study: Because spike-specific TCR depth and breadth did not differ between the two schedules, AZD1222 recipients who got a second dose at roughly 4 weeks were pooled with those who got a second dose at roughly 12 weeks. A total of around 240 trial participants underwent TCR sequencing, of whom some 210 received two doses of AZD1222 and around 26 received two doses of the MenACWY control vaccine. Trial participants were enrolled into age subgroups of 18-55, 56-69 and 70-plus years, which contained about 150, 27 and 61 TCR-sequenced participants, respectively. Points the paper makes about the study in general: Reportedly, close to half of the unique spike-specific TCRs recognized epitopes lying outside the regions that are mutated in the B.1.351 and B.1.1.7 variants. Because no day 14 peak-response samples were available, the repertoires could be characterized only after the peak T cell response. The vaccine-associated CD4 TCRs covered the entire spike protein, and the dominant responses fell in regions 160-218 and 743-854. After two AZD1222 doses, spike-specific TCR breadth and depth were significantly higher than at day 0 and than in MenACWY recipients. Conclusions about previously exposed vaccinees are limited, since just five or six AZD1222 recipients were seropositive for SARS-CoV-2 at baseline. In the small 56-69-year group, the increase in depth fell short of significance, most likely because of low power. Participants were mostly white British and included more females than males, and it was suggested by the authors that clonal diversity may have been underestimated.

Only a few counts were recorded for this clone. It has no known antigen specificity. Base qualities were left out, and no much larger clone turns up one base away. Explained via the paper, the time point label denotes: baseline before first vaccination. Vaccinee samples were obtained from the UK trials COV001 and COV002, which included a single-blind randomized controlled phase 2/3 trial of AZD1222 (ChAdOx1 nCoV-19) in healthy adults. Trial participant PBMC samples were collected at day 0 and day 28 after the second dose for TCRbeta chain sequencing. The CDR3 regions of human TCRbeta chains were subjected to immunosequencing. The source study handled its data this way. TCRs in the repertoires were compared against a reference library of SARS-CoV-2-specific TCRs that had been generated with the MIRA antigen-specificity platform. Breadth was defined as the fraction of unique TCRs that were SARS-CoV-2-associated. Depth was defined as the fraction of total T cells that were SARS-CoV-2-associated. Using the MIRA data, each spike-specific TCR was mapped to the spike region that the TCR reacts to and placed in a CD4 or CD8 class. Log10-transformed breadth and depth values were compared by one-way ANOVA with Sidak's multiple comparisons tests. The immuneACCESS repertoire file appears here via TCRdb, limited to in-frame rearrangements. These files lack a portion of the clones; in checked studies, under half of the deficit traces to unresolved V genes, and the cause of the others is not known. V, J and clone size were drawn from that table, and D and trimming were deduced from the DNA. This sample is represented by some 150,000 clones; roughly 91% of them were singletons. 1.5% to 2% of the sample is taken by the ten largest.

Inclusive of the bounding cysteine and phenylalanine, the CDR3 is 15 residues long. CDR3 DNA is the only sequence kept; it has 45 bases, read in frame from the first base. Taken from the germline V gene, the CDR1 and CDR2 loops are SGHRS and YFSETQ. Between the V and J ends, shortened by 0 bases and 5 bases respectively, the junction contains 14 bases. Sample: peripheral blood, taken on day 0 of AZD1222 vaccination. The TCR was taken from an adult in good health. Recombination joined TRBV5-1 with TRBJ2-5; TRBD2 could be the D gene, as 5 bases match. CDR3 loop: CASSLVVAGGETQYF. The sequenced DNA is TGCGCCAGCAGCTTGGTGGTAGCCGGAGGCGAGACCCAGTACTTC.